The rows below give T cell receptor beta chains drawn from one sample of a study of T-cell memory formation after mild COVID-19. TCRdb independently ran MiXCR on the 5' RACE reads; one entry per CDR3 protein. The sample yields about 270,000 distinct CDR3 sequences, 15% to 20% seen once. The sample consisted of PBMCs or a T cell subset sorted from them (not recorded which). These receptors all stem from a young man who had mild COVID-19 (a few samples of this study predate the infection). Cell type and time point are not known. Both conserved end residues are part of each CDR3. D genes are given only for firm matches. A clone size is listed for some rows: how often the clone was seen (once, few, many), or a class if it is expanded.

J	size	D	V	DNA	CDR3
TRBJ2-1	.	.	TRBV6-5	TGTGCCAGCAGCCGCGCTGTTCCTTTGGGGCATTACGAGCAGTTCTTC	CASSRAVPLGHYEQFF
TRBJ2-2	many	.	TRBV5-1	TGCGCCAGCGGGGGACGGACTTACACCGGGGAGCTGTTTTTT	CASGGRTYTGELFF
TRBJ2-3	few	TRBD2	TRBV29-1	TGCAGCGTTGTCGGAACTGGGGACGGGACTAGCGGGGTCACAGATACGCAGTATTTT	CSVVGTGDGTSGVTDTQYF
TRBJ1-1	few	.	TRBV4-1	TGCGCCAGCAGCCAAGAACCAGGGATGAACACTGAAGCTTTCTTT	CASSQEPGMNTEAFF
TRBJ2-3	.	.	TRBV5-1	TGCGCCAGACCCGACCGTTCCCCGACGGACCTCGCAGATACGCAGTATTTT	CARPDRSPTDLADTQYF
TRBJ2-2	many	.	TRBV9	TGTGCCAGCAGCGTAGAGACTATCAACACCGGGGAGCTGTTTTTT	CASSVETINTGELFF
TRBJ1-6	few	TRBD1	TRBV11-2	TGTGCCAGCAGTCCATACCGACAGGGGTATAATTCACCCCTCCACTTT	CASSPYRQGYNSPLHF
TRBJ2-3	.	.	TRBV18	TGTGCCAGCTCACGACGGACTGCCCGGGGCACAGATACGCAGTATTTT	CASSRRTARGTDTQYF
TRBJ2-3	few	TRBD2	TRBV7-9	TGTGCCAGCACCCCAGCGGGGGGGCCCGCAGATACGCAGTATTTT	CASTPAGGPADTQYF
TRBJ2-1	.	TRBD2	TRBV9	TGTGCCAGCACCATAACGGGGGGTTCCTACAATGAGCAGTTCTTC	CASTITGGSYNEQFF
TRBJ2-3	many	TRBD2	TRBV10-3	TGTGCCATCAGCGAGGGACTAGCGTATACGAGCACAGATACGCAGTATTTT	CAISEGLAYTSTDTQYF
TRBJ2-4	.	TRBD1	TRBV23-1	TGCGCCAGCAGTCAATCAAGGACAGGGGGCCTCATTCAGTACTTC	CASSQSRTGGLIQYF
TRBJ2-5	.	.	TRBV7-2	TGTGCCAGCAGCTTAGGGATCAGAGAGACCCAGTACTTC	CASSLGIRETQYF
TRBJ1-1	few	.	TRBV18	TGTGCCAGCTCACCACTAGACGGTGAAGCTTTCTTT	CASSPLDGEAFF
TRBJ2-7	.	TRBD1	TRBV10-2	TGCGCCAGCAGTGGGACAGGGCGGAGGGAGCAGTACTTC	CASSGTGRREQYF
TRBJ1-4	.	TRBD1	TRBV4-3	TGCGCCAGCAGCCGTTACAGGGGGCGCGGAGCTAATGAAAAACTGTTTTTT	CASSRYRGRGANEKLFF
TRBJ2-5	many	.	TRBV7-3	TGTGCCAGCAGCTTACTCGGGGGCTTCCAAGAGACCCAGTACTTC	CASSLLGGFQETQYF
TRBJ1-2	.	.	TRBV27	TGTGCCAGCAGTTTACACCGTCGGTATGGCTACACCTTC	CASSLHRRYGYTF
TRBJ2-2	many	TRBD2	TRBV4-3	TGCGCCAGCAGCCACATCACGGGACTAGCGGGGATTATCACCGGGGAGCTGTTTTTT	CASSHITGLAGIITGELFF
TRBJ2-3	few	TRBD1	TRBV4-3	TGCGCCAGCACCACAGGGACAGCCAGCACAGATACGCAGTATTTT	CASTTGTASTDTQYF
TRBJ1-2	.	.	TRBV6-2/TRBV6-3	TGTGCCAGCAGTTACGAGGTCAGAATCTATGGCTACACCTTC	CASSYEVRIYGYTF
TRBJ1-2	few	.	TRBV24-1	TGTGCCACCAGTGACCTGGACAGCTATGGCTACACCTTC	CATSDLDSYGYTF
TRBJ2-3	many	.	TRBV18	TGTGCCAGCTCACCGGGGGGAAGTCCGTATACGCAGTATTTT	CASSPGGSPYTQYF
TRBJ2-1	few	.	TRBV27	TGTGCCAGCAGTCGGACACTCAACAATGAGCAGTTCTTC	CASSRTLNNEQFF
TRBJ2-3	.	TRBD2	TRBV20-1	TGCAGTGCTAGAAAAGCCGGGACTACGGATACGCAGTATTTT	CSARKAGTTDTQYF
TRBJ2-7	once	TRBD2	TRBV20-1	TGCAGTGCTGGGCCTAGCGGCGAGCAGTACTTC	CSAGPSGEQYF
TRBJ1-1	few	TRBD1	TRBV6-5	TGTGCCAGCAGTCACAGGACAGGGCTGAGGAACACTGAAGCTTTCTTT	CASSHRTGLRNTEAFF
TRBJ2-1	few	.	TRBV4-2	TGTGCCAGCAGCCGAAACAGGGGACTCTCCTACAATGAGCAGTTCTTC	CASSRNRGLSYNEQFF
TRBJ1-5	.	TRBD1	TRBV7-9	TGTGCCAGCAGCCCCGACAGGGCCCCTTGGGAGCCCCAGCATTTT	CASSPDRAPWEPQHF
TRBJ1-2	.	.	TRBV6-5	TGTGCCAGCAGTTACTCGAGGGGGGACGGCTACACCTTC	CASSYSRGDGYTF
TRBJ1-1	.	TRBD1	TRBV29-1	TGCAGCGTTCGGACAGGGGCGAACACTGAAGCTTTCTTT	CSVRTGANTEAFF
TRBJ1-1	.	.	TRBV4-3	TGCGCCAGCAGCCAAGTGCGTGGAGCTGAAGCTTTCTTT	CASSQVRGAEAFF
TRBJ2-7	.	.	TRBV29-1	TGCAGCGCCGGGGTTCACTCCTACGAGCAGTACTTC	CSAGVHSYEQYF
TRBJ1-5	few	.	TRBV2	TGTGCCAGCAGTGAATACAGGGCCGAGAATCAGCCCCAGCATTTT	CASSEYRAENQPQHF
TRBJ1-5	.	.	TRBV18	TGTGCCAGCTCACCAGGAACAGGGTTCCCCTGGCCCCAGCATTTT	CASSPGTGFPWPQHF
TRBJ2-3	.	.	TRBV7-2	TGTGCCAGCATCTTAGTAGGGAATACGCAGTATTTT	CASILVGNTQYF
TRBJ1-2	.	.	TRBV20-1	TGCAGTGCTAGGAACAGGGACTATGGCTACACCTTC	CSARNRDYGYTF
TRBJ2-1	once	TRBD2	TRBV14	TGTGCCAGCAGCCAACGGCTAGCGGATTACAATGAGCAGTTCTTC	CASSQRLADYNEQFF
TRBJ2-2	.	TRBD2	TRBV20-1	TGCAGTGCTAGAGTTCCGACTAGCGGGGGTACCGGGGAGCTGTTTTTT	CSARVPTSGGTGELFF
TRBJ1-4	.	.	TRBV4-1	TGCGCCAGCAGCCTAATGTACCAGGGACGCGAAAAACTGTTTTTT	CASSLMYQGREKLFF
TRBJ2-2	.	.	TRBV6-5	TGTGCCAGCGGTAACTCGGGGCAGTCCGGGGAGCTGTTTTTT	CASGNSGQSGELFF
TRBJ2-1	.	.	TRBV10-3	TGTGCCATCAGTGAGCCAGGGACCACCAATGAGCAGTTCTTC	CAISEPGTTNEQFF
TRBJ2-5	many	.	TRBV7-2	TGTGCCAGCAGCTTGTCACAGACGCAAGAGACCCAGTACTTC	CASSLSQTQETQYF
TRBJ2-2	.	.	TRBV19	TGTGCCAGTAAAATTACACAGAACACCGGGGAGCTGTTTTTT	CASKITQNTGELFF
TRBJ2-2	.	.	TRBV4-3	TGCGCCAGCAGCCGGGGTGGGGGGGGCGACACCGGGGAGCTGTTTTTT	CASSRGGGGDTGELFF
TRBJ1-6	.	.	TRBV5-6	TGTGCCAGCAGCTGGGGACACTCGGGTTCACCCCTCCACTTT	CASSWGHSGSPLHF
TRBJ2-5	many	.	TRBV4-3	TGCGCCAGCAGCCAAGGGGTGGGGTACCAAGAGACCCAGTACTTC	CASSQGVGYQETQYF
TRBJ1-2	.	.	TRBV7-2	TGTGCCAGCAGCTTAGGAAGGGGGGGCTATGGCTACACCTTC	CASSLGRGGYGYTF
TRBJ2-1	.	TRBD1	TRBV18	TGTGCCAGCTCACCGAGGCGCCCGGGACAGGGGGCGGGTAATGAGCAGTTCTTC	CASSPRRPGQGAGNEQFF
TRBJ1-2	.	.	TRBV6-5	TGTGCCAGCAGTTCCCCACAAGTTCTTGGCTACACCTTC	CASSSPQVLGYTF
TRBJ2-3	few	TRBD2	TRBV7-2	TGTGCCAGCAGGGCTTCGGGACTAGCGGGGGATACGCAGTATTTT	CASRASGLAGDTQYF
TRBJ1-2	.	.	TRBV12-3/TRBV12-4	TGTGCCAGCAGTTTTCATCAGGGGAGTTCTGGCTACACCTTC	CASSFHQGSSGYTF
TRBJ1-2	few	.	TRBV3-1	TGTGCCAGCAGCCAAGAGGGGGAGTACACCTTC	CASSQEGEYTF
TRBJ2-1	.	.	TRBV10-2	TGCGCCAGCAGTGAGCCGAAGTTGATATTTTTATACAATGAGCAGTTCTTC	CASSEPKLIFLYNEQFF
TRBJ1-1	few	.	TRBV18	TGTGCCAGCTCATACGGGCAAAAGGGGAGCACTGAAGCTTTCTTT	CASSYGQKGSTEAFF
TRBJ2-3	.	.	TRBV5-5	TGTGCCAGCAGCTTGGCCGTGACGACTAGCACAGATACGCAGTATTTT	CASSLAVTTSTDTQYF
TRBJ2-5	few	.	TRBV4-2	TGTGCCAGCAGCCAAGCTTCAGGGAGCCAGACCCAGTACTTC	CASSQASGSQTQYF
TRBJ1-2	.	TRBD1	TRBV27	TGTGCCAGCAGTCACTATCGACAGGGGGAGGGCTACACCTTC	CASSHYRQGEGYTF
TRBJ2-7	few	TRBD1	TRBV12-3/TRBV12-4	TGTGCCAGCAGCAGGGGGGACAGGGACTACGAGCAGTACTTC	CASSRGDRDYEQYF